A single sample is the source of the 32 T cell receptor beta chains below, sequenced in a study of blood T cell repertoires in COVID-19. Measured with immunoSEQ multiplex PCR; TCRdb has only the in-frame clones, and not every one. The data contain some 180,000 clones, 70% to 80% of them seen just once; the ten biggest clones take up around 8.1%. Sequencing input: peripheral blood. These receptors all stem from a woman in her forties or fifties with active or convalescent COVID-19.

This chain links TRBV28 with TRBJ1-2; 9 bases line up with TRBD1. CDR1 MDHEN and CDR2 SYDVKM come from the germline V gene. The CDR3 runs to 18 residues. Germline trimming cut 5 bases from V and 1 base from J; bases unmatched to any gene: 14. The CDR3 coding sequence is TGTGCCAGCAGTCCAAAGCCGGGACAGGGCAGTCGTAACTATGGCTACACCTTC. As protein: CASSPKPGQGSRNYGYTF.

This chain joins TRBV7-9 and TRBJ1-4; TRBD1 matches 9 bases. This CDR3 region has 16 residues. The germline V gene encodes CDR1 SEHNR and CDR2 FQNEAQ (reference sequence). Losses at the gene ends were 4 bases for V and 4 bases for J; bases not matched to a gene: 7. The CDR3, as DNA: TGTGCCAGCAGCTCAGATCGGGACAGGGTTAATGAAAAACTGTTTTTT. This codes for CASSSDRDRVNEKLFF.

This rearrangement joins TRBV6-2 or TRBV6-3 to TRBJ2-3; 7 bases line up with TRBD2. The V and J ends lost 3 bases and 0 bases, in that order; junction bases with no gene match: 12. CDR3 length: 18 residues. Germline assignment: CDR1 MNHEY and CDR2 SVGEGT. CDR3 sequence (DNA): TGTGCCAGCAGTTATTCCCCCCCCCGGGGGGAAAGCACAGATACGCAGTATTTT. Protein product: CASSYSPPRGESTDTQYF.

The V and J genes are TRBV15 and TRBJ2-1; TRBD1 is a possible D gene (6 bases). With 0 bases removed from V and 8 bases from J, the gap between germline ends came to 11 bases. Germline loops: CDR1 LNHNV, CDR2 YYDKDF (reference sequence). The CDR3 sequence is 14 residues long. Here the CDR3 reads CATSRDPGADEQFF. For the CDR3, the DNA is TGTGCCACCAGCAGAGATCCAGGGGCGGATGAGCAGTTCTTC.

In its sample, this clone was seen a few times. The chain carries TRBV7-2 and TRBJ2-4; 10 nucleotides match TRBD1. The length of the CDR3 is 17 residues. CDR1 and CDR2 from the germline V gene are SGHTA and FQGNSA. Trimming took 2 bases from V and 2 from J; bases not matched to a gene: 6. In nucleotides, the CDR3 is TGTGCCAGCAGCTTAAGGAGGACAGGGGGAACCAAAAACATTCAGTACTTC. Its translation is CASSLRRTGGTKNIQYF.

The rearrangement uses TRBV6-1 and TRBJ1-4; D perhaps matches TRBD1 (6 bases). This CDR3 contains 13 residues. From germline, CDR1 is MNHNS and CDR2 SASEGT. Trimming stripped 8 bases from V and 7 bases from J, with 14 bases between. Written as DNA, the CDR3 is TGTGCCAGCTCACAGGGAGCTGGTGAAAAACTGTTTTTT. Its protein is CASSQGAGEKLFF.

V usage is TRBV29-1 and J usage is TRBJ2-3, with TRBD2 matching 9 bases. CDR3 size: 16 residues. CDR1 is SQVTM and CDR2 is ANQGSEA in the germline V gene. CDR3: CRVSGGRAPITDTQYF. The CDR3, as DNA: TGCAGGGTGTCGGGCGGGAGGGCCCCCATCACAGATACGCAGTATTTT.

The CDR3 loop is CAWSLRVTYNSPLHF. CDR3 DNA: TGTGCCTGGAGTCTCAGGGTGACCTATAATTCACCCCTCCACTTT. The chain links TRBV30 to TRBJ1-6; TRBD1 might be the D (5 bases). The CDR3 is 15 residues long. Trimming stripped 2 bases from V and 2 bases from J, with 10 bases between. CDR1 GTSNPN and CDR2 SVGIG come from the germline V gene (reference sequence).

V is TRBV5-8 and J is TRBJ2-3, with 9 nucleotides matching TRBD2. The CDR3 loop spans 20 amino acids. Germline CDR1 reads SGHTS; CDR2 reads YDEGEE. Trimming cost V 0 bases and J 0 bases; bases outside gene matches: 14. The CDR3: CASSLARLAGIPTSTDTQYF. The DNA for the CDR3 is TGTGCCAGCAGCTTGGCTCGTCTAGCGGGAATACCGACTAGCACAGATACGCAGTATTTT.

The chain uses TRBV2 and TRBJ2-2, with 8 bases matching TRBD2. V gave up 3 bases and J gave up 7 bases; unmatched junction bases: 13. The germline CDR1 and CDR2 sequences are SNHLY and FYNNEI. The CDR3 contains 17 residues. The CDR3 region is CASSDRGGGEGVGELFF. The DNA for the CDR3 is TGTGCCAGCAGTGACCGGGGGGGCGGCGAGGGAGTCGGGGAGCTGTTTTTT.

The rearrangement joins TRBV7-9 to TRBJ1-5, with 9 bases identical to TRBD1. V shed 5 bases, J shed 5 bases, and the junction held 7 bases outside the gene matches. The CDR3 consists of 15 residues. CDR1 and CDR2 from the germline V gene are SEHNR and FQNEAQ (reference sequence). The CDR3 reads CASSVGTGTHQPQHF. The CDR3 nucleotides read TGTGCCAGCAGCGTAGGGACAGGGACGCATCAGCCCCAGCATTTT.

This CDR3 is CASSSAGASTDTQYF. Written as DNA, the CDR3 is TGTGCCAGCAGTTCCGCCGGAGCTAGCACAGATACGCAGTATTTT. The J gene is TRBJ2-3, the V gene TRBV27; D gene uncertain. V lost 4 bases and J lost 0, with 11 bases in between. The germline CDR1 and CDR2 sequences are MNHEY and SMNVEV (reference sequence). The CDR3 has 15 amino acids.

This clone occurred a few times. The chain employs TRBV6-5 and TRBJ1-6; 8 bases align to TRBD1. The trim removed 6 bases at V and 9 bases at J, leaving 7 bases unmatched. Germline V gene data show CDR1 as MNHEY and CDR2 as SVGAGI. There are 14 residues in the CDR3. The CDR3 coding sequence is TGTGCCAGCAGCTCAGGGGGCGTGGGTTCACCCCTCCACTTT. Its protein product is CASSSGGVGSPLHF.

The CDR3 nucleotides are TGTGCCAGCAGTTTATGGAGGACAGGGTTGAACACTGAAGCTTTCTTT. Encoded protein: CASSLWRTGLNTEAFF. The V call is TRBV28, the J call TRBJ1-1, with TRBD1 matching 8 bases. Per germline, CDR1 MDHEN and CDR2 SYDVKM. V shed 0 bases, J shed 0 bases, and the junction held 3 bases outside the gene matches. The CDR3 covers 16 residues.

This clone was picked up one time. This chain links TRBV6-5 with TRBJ2-1; 9 bases line up with TRBD2. V lost 6 bases to trimming and J lost 7 bases; unmatched junction nucleotides: 7. CDR3 size: 14 residues. Germline V gives CDR1 MNHEY, CDR2 SVGAGI. CDR3 in amino acids: CASRTSGNGNEQFF. CDR3 DNA: TGTGCCAGCAGGACTAGCGGCAATGGGAATGAGCAGTTCTTC.

The CDR3 bases are TGCGCCAGCAGTGTGGGGTTGGTGGGACAGGGGAATCAGCCCCAGCATTTT. Translation: CASSVGLVGQGNQPQHF. This chain links TRBV10-1 with TRBJ1-5; TRBD1 aligns across 10 bases. The CDR3 contains 17 residues. V lost 4 bases, J lost 4 bases, and 10 bases stayed unmatched. Germline values: CDR1 WNHNN, CDR2 SYGVQD (reference sequence).

This chain links TRBV7-2 with TRBJ2-3; 7 bases are shared with TRBD2. V lost 3 bases and J lost 2; bases outside the gene matches: 14. The germline CDR1 and CDR2 sequences are SGHTA and FQGNSA. The CDR3 loop spans 18 amino acids. Written as DNA, the CDR3 is TGTGCCAGCAGCTTTGAGGTTATTAGCGGGCTACACACAGATACGCAGTATTTT. This encodes CASSFEVISGLHTDTQYF.

The chain couples TRBV30 to TRBJ2-2; perhaps TRBD2 as D (6 bases). The ends were cut back, 2 bases at V and 5 bases at J, with 15 bases in the middle. Germline V gene sequence: CDR1 GTSNPN, CDR2 SVGIG (reference sequence). CDR3 length: 15 residues. CDR3 in amino acids: CAWSKAVAGTGELFF. CDR3 in DNA: TGTGCCTGGAGTAAGGCAGTCGCGGGAACCGGGGAGCTGTTTTTT.

The rearrangement links TRBV7-2 to TRBJ2-7; TRBD1 agrees at 7 bases. The CDR3 spans 15 residues. J gave up 6 bases and V 5 bases, and 13 bases lay outside the gene matches. Germline CDR1 and CDR2: SGHTA and FQGNSA. Here the CDR3 reads CASSPGQVRTTEQYF. The CDR3 DNA reads as TGTGCCAGCAGCCCCGGACAGGTTCGTACCACCGAGCAGTACTTC.

The genes are TRBV7-8 and TRBJ2-7; no definite D call. Trimming removed 4 bases from V and 0 bases from J, with 10 bases in between. The CDR3 is 14 residues long. The germline CDR1 and CDR2 sequences are SGHVS and FQNEAQ. Written as DNA, the CDR3 is TGTGCCAGCAGCTCGGTCCAACGCTCCTACGAGCAGTACTTC. Its translation is CASSSVQRSYEQYF.

The table lists this clone with a few counts. This sequence joins TRBV7-6 and TRBJ2-7; D might be TRBD1 (6 bases). Germline-derived CDR1 and CDR2 are SGHVS and FNYEAQ. This CDR3 comprises 14 residues. V lost 5 bases and J 3 bases, leaving 14 bases between the germline ends. The DNA of the CDR3 is TGTGCCAGCAGCCTCACAGGGCCAGGCTACGAGCAGTACTTC. As protein: CASSLTGPGYEQYF. The full variable domain, completed using reference TRBV7-6 and TRBJ2-7, is GAGVSQSPRYKVTKRGQDVALRCDPISGHVSLYWYRQALGQGPEFLTYFNYEAQQDKSGLPNDRFSAERPEGSISTLTIQRTEQRDSAMYRCASSLTGPGYEQYFGPGTRLTVT.

The gene calls are TRBV29-1 and TRBJ2-1; 8 positions agree with TRBD1. Trimming took 7 bases from V and 9 from J; bases not matched to a gene: 8. CDR3 length: 12 residues. Germline-derived CDR1 and CDR2 are SQVTM and ANQGSEA. The CDR3 sequence is CSGSPTGAEQFF. The CDR3 nucleotides are TGCAGCGGCTCACCGACAGGGGCTGAGCAGTTCTTC.

This CDR3 reads CASTPRRTKDYEQYF. CDR3 in DNA: TGTGCCAGCACTCCCCGCCGGACTAAAGATTACGAGCAGTACTTC. The chain employs TRBV11-2 and TRBJ2-7, with D perhaps matching TRBD2 (6 bases). V was clipped by 7 bases and J by 4 bases, with 20 bases between them. The CDR3 consists of 15 residues. Germline CDR1 and CDR2: SGHAT and FQNNGV.

The chain is built from TRBV30 and TRBJ1-2; D possibly corresponds to TRBD1 (5 bases). The CDR3 runs to 13 residues. The ends were cut back, 8 bases at V and 9 bases at J, with 22 bases in the middle. CDR1 is GTSNPN, CDR2 SVGIG, per germline (reference sequence). Here the CDR3 DNA reads TGTGCCCGAAGCACGACAGCAGCTATGAGCTACACCTTC. Translated: CARSTTAAMSYTF.

The chain has TRBV7-6 and TRBJ1-6; the D gene is possibly TRBD1 (6 bases). In germline, CDR1 is SGHVS, CDR2 FNYEAQ. Trimming took off 3 bases at V and 4 bases at J, with 13 bases between the two ends. This CDR3 region has 16 residues. This chain's CDR3 is CASSLGGGGYNSPLHF. CDR3 bases: TGTGCCAGCAGCTTGGGGGGAGGGGGATATAATTCACCCCTCCACTTT. The full variable domain, completed using reference TRBV7-6 and TRBJ1-6, is GAGVSQSPRYKVTKRGQDVALRCDPISGHVSLYWYRQALGQGPEFLTYFNYEAQQDKSGLPNDRFSAERPEGSISTLTIQRTEQRDSAMYRCASSLGGGGYNSPLHFGNGTRLTVT.

The chain employs TRBV4-3 and TRBJ1-5, with 9 bases aligning to TRBD1. CDR3 length: 16 residues. The germline CDR1 and CDR2 sequences are LGHNA and YSLEER. V lost 0 bases and J lost 4; bases outside the gene matches: 4. The DNA of the CDR3 is TGCGCCAGCAGCCAAGATAGGGGGACAGGGAATCAGCCCCAGCATTTT. Translation gives CASSQDRGTGNQPQHF.

V gene TRBV19 combines with J gene TRBJ2-7, with 8 bases identical to TRBD1. The germline gives CDR1 LNHDA, CDR2 SQIVND (reference sequence). Germline trimming cut 4 bases from V and 4 bases from J; bases unmatched to any gene: 6. CDR3 length: 14 residues. The chain's CDR3 is CASSTGQGRYEQYF. DNA for the CDR3: TGTGCCAGTAGTACCGGACAGGGCAGATACGAGCAGTACTTC.

The chain is built from TRBV6-5 and TRBJ1-6; D is possibly TRBD1 (6 bases). Germline CDR1 and CDR2: MNHEY and SVGAGI. V was clipped by 6 bases and J by 6 bases, with 12 bases between them. The CDR3 is 14 residues long. Here the CDR3 DNA reads TGTGCCAGCAGCCGGGGGGGCAGTAATTCACCCCTCCACTTT. Protein sequence: CASSRGGSNSPLHF.

In nucleotides, the CDR3 is TGTGCCGGAAGGGGGATACGGGAGACCCAGTACTTC. Residues: CAGRGIRETQYF. The V and J genes are TRBV2 and TRBJ2-5, with D perhaps matching TRBD1 (6 bases). The CDR3 contains 12 residues. Germline V gene lookup returns CDR1 SNHLY and CDR2 FYNNEI. Trimming left V 11 bases short and J 5 bases short, with 15 bases between.

V gene TRBV4-3 combines with J gene TRBJ2-2; 7 nucleotides line up with TRBD1. The trim removed 0 bases at V and 0 bases at J, leaving 4 bases unmatched. Germline V CDR1 and CDR2: LGHNA, YSLEER. CDR3 length: 17 residues. This CDR3 reads CASSQDSGTANTGELFF. CDR3 DNA sequence: TGCGCCAGCAGCCAAGATTCCGGGACAGCGAACACCGGGGAGCTGTTTTTT.

The chain employs TRBV5-5 and TRBJ2-5; 9 nucleotides line up with TRBD1. The CDR3 runs to 14 residues. Germline V gives CDR1 SGHKS, CDR2 YYEKEE (reference sequence). The V segment lost 4 bases and the J segment 4 bases; nucleotides outside the gene matches: 5. The DNA of the CDR3 is TGTGCCAGCAGCCCACCGGGACAGGGAGAGACCCAGTACTTC. Its translation: CASSPPGQGETQYF.

This clone showed up just once. The chain has TRBV7-9 and TRBJ2-6; D not resolved. Germline V gene lookup returns CDR1 SEHNR and CDR2 FQNEAQ (reference sequence). This CDR3 spans 16 amino acids. V lost 4 bases and J 0 bases, leaving 10 bases between the germline ends. CDR3 region: CASSYPLSSGANVLTF. The CDR3 region has the DNA TGTGCCAGCAGCTACCCGTTGAGCTCTGGGGCCAACGTCCTGACTTTC.